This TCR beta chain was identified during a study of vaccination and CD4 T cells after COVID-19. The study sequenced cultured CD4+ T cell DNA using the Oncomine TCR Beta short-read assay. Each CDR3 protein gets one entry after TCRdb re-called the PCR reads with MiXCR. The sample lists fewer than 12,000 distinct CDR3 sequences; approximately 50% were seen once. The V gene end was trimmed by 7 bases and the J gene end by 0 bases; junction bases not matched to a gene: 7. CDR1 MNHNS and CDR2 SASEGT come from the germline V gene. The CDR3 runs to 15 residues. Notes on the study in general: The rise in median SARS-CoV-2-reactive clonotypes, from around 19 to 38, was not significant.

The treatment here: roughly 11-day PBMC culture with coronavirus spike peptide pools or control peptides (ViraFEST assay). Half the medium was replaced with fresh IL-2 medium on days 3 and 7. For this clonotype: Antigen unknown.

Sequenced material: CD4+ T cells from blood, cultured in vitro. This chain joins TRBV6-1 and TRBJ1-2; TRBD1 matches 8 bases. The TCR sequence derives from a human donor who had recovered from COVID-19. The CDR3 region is CASTSGTGANYGYTF. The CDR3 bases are TGTGCCAGCACCTCCGGGACAGGAGCTAACTATGGCTACACCTTC.